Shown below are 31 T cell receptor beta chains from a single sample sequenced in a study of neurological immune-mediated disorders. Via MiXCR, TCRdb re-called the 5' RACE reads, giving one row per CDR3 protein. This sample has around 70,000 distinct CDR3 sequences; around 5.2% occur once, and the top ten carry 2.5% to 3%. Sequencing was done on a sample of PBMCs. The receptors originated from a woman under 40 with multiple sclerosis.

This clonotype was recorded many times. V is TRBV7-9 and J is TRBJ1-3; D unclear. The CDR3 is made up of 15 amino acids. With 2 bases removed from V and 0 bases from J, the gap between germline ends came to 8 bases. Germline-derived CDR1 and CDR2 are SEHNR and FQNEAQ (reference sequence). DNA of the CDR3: TGTGCCAGCAGCTTATACACCTACTCTGGAAACACCATATATTTT. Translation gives CASSLYTYSGNTIYF.

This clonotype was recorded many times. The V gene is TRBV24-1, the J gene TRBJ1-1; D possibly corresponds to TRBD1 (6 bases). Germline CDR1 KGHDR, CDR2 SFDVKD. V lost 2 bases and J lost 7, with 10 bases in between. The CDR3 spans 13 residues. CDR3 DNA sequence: TGTGCCACCAGTGATTCAGGGGTTTTTGAAGCTTTCTTT. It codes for CATSDSGVFEAFF.

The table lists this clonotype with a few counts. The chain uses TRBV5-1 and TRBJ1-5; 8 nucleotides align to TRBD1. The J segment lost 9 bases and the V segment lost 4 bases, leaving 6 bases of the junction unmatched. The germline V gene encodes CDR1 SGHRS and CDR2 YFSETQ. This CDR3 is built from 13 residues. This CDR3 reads CASSQGQEGPQHF. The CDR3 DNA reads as TGCGCCAGCAGCCAGGGACAGGAAGGGCCCCAGCATTTT.

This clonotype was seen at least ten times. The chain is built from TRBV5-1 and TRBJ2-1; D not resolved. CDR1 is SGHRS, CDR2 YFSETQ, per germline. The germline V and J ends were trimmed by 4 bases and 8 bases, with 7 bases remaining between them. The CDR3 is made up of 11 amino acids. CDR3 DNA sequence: TGCGCCAGCAGCCAGCAGTATGAGCAGTTCTTC. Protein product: CASSQQYEQFF.

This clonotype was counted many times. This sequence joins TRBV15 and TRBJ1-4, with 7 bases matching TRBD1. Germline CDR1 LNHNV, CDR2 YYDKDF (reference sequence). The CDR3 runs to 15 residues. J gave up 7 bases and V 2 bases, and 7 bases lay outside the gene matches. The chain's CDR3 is CATSRPTGLGEKLFF. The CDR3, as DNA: TGTGCCACCAGCAGACCGACAGGGCTCGGTGAAAAACTGTTTTTT.

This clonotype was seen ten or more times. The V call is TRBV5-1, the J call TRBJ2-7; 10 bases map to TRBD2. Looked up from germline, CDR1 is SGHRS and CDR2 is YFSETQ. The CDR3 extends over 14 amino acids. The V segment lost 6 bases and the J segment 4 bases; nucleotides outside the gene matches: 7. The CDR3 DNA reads TGCGCCAGCAATGAGCGGGGGGGCGGTTACGAGCAGTACTTC. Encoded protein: CASNERGGGYEQYF.

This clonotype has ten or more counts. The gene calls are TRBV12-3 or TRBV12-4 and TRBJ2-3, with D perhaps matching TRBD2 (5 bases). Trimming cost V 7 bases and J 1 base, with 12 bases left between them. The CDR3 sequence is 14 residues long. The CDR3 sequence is CASTKRARTDTQYF. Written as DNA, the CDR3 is TGTGCCAGCACTAAGAGGGCCCGCACAGATACGCAGTATTTT.

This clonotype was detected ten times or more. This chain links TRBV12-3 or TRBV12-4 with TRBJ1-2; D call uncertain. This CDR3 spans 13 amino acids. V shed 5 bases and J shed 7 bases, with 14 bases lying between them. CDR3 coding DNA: TGTGCCAGCAGTCCGAGAGGAGACGGTGGCTACACCTTC. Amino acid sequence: CASSPRGDGGYTF.

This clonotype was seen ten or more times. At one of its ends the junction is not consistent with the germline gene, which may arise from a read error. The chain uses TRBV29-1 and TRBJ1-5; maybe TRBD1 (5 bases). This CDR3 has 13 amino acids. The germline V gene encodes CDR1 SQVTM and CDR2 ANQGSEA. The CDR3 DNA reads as TGCAGCGTTGTTCCTCAGGGAGGGGAAGCCCAGAATTTT. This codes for CSVVPQGGEAQNF.

In DNA, the CDR3 is TGCAGTGCTCCACTAGCGGGGGGACCAGAGACCCAGTACTTC. Protein: CSAPLAGGPETQYF. The chain is built from TRBV20-1 and TRBJ2-5, with 12 bases fitting TRBD2. The CDR3 is made up of 14 amino acids. Trimming cost V 5 bases and J 4 bases; bases outside gene matches: 5. The germline gives CDR1 DFQATT, CDR2 SNEGSKA (reference sequence).

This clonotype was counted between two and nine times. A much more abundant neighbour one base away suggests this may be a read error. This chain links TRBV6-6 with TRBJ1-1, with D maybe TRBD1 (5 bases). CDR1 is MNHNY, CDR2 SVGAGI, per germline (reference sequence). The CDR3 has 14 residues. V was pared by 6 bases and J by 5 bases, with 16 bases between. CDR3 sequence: CASSKAGMRTEAFF. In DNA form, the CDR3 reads TGTGCCAGCAGCAAAGCAGGGATGCGGACTGAAGCTTTCTTT.

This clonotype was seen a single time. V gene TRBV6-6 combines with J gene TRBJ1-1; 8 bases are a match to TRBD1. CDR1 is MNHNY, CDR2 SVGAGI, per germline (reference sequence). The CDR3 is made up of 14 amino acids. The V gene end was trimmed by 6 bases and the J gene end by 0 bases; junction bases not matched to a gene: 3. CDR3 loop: CASRPGQVNTEAFF. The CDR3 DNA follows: TGTGCCAGCAGACCGGGACAGGTGAACACTGAAGCTTTCTTT.

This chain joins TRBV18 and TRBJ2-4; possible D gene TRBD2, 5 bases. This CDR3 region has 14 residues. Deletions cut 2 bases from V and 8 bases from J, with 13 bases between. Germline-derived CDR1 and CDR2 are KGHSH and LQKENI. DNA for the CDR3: TGTGCCAGCTCACCATCCCGGTTGGGAGACATTCAGTACTTC. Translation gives CASSPSRLGDIQYF.

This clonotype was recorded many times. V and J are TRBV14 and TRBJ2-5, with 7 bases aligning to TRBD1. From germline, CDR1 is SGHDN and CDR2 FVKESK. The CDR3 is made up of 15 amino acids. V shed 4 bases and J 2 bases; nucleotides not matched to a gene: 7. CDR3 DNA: TGTGCCAGCAGCCTCGCCGGGACAGCTCAAGAGACCCAGTACTTC. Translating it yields CASSLAGTAQETQYF.

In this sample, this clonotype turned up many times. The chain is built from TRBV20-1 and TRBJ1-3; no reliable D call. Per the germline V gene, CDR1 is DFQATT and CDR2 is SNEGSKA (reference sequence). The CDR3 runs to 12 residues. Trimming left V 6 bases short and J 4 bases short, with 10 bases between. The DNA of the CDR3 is TGCAGTGCCCTGACCCAGGGAAACACCATATATTTT. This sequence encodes CSALTQGNTIYF.

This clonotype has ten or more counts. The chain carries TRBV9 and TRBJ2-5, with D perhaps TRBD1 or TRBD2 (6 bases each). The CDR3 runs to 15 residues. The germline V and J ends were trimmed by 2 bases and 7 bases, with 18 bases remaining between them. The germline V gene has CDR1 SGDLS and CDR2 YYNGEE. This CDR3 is CASSVGGQYGGTQYF. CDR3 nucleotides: TGTGCCAGCAGCGTCGGAGGACAGTACGGGGGGACCCAGTACTTC.

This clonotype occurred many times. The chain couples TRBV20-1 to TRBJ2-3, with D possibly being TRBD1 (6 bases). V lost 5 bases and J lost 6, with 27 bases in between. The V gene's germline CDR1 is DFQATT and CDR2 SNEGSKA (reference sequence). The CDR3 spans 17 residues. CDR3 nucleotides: TGCAGTGCTGGTTTTCCGGACGAAGGTTCGAGGGGGGATACGCAGTATTTT. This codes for CSAGFPDEGSRGDTQYF.

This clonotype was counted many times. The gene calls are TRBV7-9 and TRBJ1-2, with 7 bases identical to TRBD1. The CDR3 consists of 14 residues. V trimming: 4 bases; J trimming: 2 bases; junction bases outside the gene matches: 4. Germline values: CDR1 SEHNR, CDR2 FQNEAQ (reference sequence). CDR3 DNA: TGTGCCAGCAGCTCATCGGGACAGAACTATGGCTACACCTTC. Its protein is CASSSSGQNYGYTF.

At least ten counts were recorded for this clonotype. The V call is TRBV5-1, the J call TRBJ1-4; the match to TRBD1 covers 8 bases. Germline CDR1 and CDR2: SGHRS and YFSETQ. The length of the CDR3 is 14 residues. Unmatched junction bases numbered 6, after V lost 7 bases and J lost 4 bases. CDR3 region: CASPGDRGNEKLFF. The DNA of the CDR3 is TGCGCCAGCCCCGGCGACAGGGGTAATGAAAAACTGTTTTTT.

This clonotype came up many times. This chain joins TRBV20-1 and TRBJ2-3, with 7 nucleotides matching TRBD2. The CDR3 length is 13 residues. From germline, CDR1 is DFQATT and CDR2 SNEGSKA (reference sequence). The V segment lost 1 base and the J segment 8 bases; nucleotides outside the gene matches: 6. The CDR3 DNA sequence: TGCAGTGCTAGAGTGGCGGGGGTCAGTACGCAGTATTTT. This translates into CSARVAGVSTQYF.

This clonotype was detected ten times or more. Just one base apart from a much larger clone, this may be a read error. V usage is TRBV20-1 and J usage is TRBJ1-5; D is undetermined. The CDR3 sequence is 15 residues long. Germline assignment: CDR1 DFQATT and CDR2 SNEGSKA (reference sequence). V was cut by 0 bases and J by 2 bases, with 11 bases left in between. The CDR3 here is CSARDTGKGNQPQHF. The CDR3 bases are TGCAGTGCTAGAGACACGGGAAAGGGCAATCAGCCCCAGCATTTT.

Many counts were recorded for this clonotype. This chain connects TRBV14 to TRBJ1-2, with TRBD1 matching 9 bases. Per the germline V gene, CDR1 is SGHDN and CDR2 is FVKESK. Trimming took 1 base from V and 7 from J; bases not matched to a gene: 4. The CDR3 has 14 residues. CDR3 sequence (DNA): TGTGCCAGCAGCCAAGGGGGACAGGGAGCTGGCTACACCTTC. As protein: CASSQGGQGAGYTF.

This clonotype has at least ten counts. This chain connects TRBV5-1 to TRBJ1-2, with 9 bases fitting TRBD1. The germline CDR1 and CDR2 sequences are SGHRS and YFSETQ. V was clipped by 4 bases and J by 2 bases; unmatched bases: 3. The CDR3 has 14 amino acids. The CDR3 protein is CASSEDRGNYGYTF. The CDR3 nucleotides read TGCGCCAGCAGCGAAGACAGGGGGAACTATGGCTACACCTTC. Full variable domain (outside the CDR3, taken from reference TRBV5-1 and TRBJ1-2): KAGVTQTPRYLIKTRGQQVTLSCSPISGHRSVSWYQQTPGQGLQFLFEYFSETQRNKGNFPGRFSGRQFSNSRSEMNVSTLELGDSALYLCASSEDRGNYGYTFGSGTRLTVV.

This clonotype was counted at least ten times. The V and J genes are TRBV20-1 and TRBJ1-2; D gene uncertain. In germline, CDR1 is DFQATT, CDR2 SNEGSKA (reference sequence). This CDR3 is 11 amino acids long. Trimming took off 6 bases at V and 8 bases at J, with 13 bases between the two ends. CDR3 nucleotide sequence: TGCAGTGCCGAGGAGTTTCGGGGCTACACCTTC. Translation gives CSAEEFRGYTF.

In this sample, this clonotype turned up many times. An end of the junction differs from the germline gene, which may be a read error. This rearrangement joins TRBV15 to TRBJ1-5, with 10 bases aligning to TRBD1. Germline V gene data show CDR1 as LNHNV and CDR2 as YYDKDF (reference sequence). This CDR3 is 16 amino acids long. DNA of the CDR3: TGTGCCACCAGCAGAGGGGGGGACAGGGGTTTTCAGCCCCAGAATTTT. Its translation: CATSRGGDRGFQPQNF. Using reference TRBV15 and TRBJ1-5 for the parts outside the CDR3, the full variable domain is DAMVIQNPRYQVTQFGKPVTLSCSQTLNHNVMYWYQQKSSQAPKLLFHYYDKDFNNEADTPDNFQSRRPNTSFCFLDIRSPGLGDTAMYLCATSRGGDRGFQPQNFGDGTRLSIL.

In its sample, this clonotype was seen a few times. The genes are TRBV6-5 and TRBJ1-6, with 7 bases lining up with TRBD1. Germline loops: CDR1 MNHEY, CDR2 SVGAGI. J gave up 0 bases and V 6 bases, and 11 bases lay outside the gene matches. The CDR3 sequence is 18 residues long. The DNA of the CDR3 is TGTGCCAGCAGAGGGGACAGCAAATCGAGCTCCTATAATTCACCCCTCCACTTT. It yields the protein CASRGDSKSSSYNSPLHF.

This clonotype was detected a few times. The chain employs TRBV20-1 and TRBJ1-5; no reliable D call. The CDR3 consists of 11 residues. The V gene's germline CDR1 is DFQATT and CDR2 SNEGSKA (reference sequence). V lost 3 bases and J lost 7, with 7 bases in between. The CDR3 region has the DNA TGCAGTGCTAGTAGCGAACAGCCCCAGCATTTT. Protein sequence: CSASSEQPQHF.

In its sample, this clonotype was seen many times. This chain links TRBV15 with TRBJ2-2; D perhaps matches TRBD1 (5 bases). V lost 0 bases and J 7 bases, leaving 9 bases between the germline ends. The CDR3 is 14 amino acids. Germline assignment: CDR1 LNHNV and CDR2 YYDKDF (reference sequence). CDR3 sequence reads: CATSREGLDGELFF. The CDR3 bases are TGTGCCACCAGCAGAGAGGGGCTAGACGGGGAGCTGTTTTTT.

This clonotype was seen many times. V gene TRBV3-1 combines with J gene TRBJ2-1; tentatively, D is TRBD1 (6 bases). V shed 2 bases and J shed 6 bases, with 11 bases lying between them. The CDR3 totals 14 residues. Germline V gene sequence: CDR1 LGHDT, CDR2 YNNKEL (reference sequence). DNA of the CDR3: TGTGCCAGCAGCCAACGGACAGTTGTCAATGAGCAGTTCTTC. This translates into CASSQRTVVNEQFF.

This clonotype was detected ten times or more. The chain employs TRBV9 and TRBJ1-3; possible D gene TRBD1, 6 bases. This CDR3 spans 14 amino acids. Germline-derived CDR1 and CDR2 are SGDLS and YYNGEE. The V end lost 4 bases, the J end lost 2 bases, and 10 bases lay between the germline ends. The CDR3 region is CASSPRQAGNTIYF. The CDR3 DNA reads TGTGCCAGCAGCCCTCGACAGGCTGGAAACACCATATATTTT.

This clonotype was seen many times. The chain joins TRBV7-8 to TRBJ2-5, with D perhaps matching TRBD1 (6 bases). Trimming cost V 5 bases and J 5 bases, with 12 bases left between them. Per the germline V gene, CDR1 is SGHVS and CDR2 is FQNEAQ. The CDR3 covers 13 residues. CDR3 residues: CASSASQGETQYF. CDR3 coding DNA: TGTGCCAGCAGCGCTTCCCAGGGGGAGACCCAGTACTTC.